This T cell receptor (beta chain) originates from a study of shared clonotypes between healthy human individuals. Study observations and caveats: Blood alone was sampled, and tissue repertoires likely differ.

Healthy HIV-negative adults without recent acute infections or vaccinations served as donors. In the case of this clone: Its antigen remains unidentified.

Libraries were prepared by immunoSEQ multiplex PCR; TCRdb keeps only in-frame clonotypes and omits some of them. The sample consists of fewer than 600,000 clones, about 76% of them appearing once. The CDR3 runs to 17 residues. CDR1 and CDR2 (germline): LNHDA, SQIVND (reference sequence). V lost 3 bases and J lost 0; bases outside the gene matches: 8. This sequence was found in a woman in her thirties or forties in good health. Some clones in this sample may be carry-over from other donors' samples. Sequencing was carried out using PBMCs. This chain links TRBV19 with TRBJ1-1, with 9 bases aligning to TRBD1. The CDR3 coding sequence is TGTGCCAGTAGTATGTTGGCGACAGGGGGAATGAACACTGAAGCTTTCTTT. This encodes CASSMLATGGMNTEAFF. Filled out from reference TRBV19 and TRBJ1-1, the complete variable domain reads DGGITQSPKYLFRKEGQNVTLSCEQNLNHDAMYWYRQDPGQGLRLIYYSQIVNDFQKGDIAEGYSVSREKKESFPLTVTSAQKNPTAFYLCASSMLATGGMNTEAFFGQGTRLTVV.